This T cell receptor beta chain originates from a study of cytomegalovirus exposure and HLA in healthy donors. General observations from the study: Three chains linked to CMV were shown in vitro to be specific for CMV antigens. The tendency of first-cohort TCR clusters to co-occur in the approximately 110 validation repertoires was identified by a subsequent analysis. Cytomegalovirus-associated status was assigned to roughly 160 TCR beta chains. Most TCR sequences showed up rarely, but some public TCRs showed up in many donors.

The CDR3 extends over 14 amino acids. Trimming at V came to 4 bases and at J to 2 bases, leaving 5 bases not matched to a gene. The germline gives CDR1 MGHDK, CDR2 SYGVNS. As to this clone: What it binds is unknown.

Repertoires were generated with immunoSEQ multiplex PCR, while TCRdb's copy carries only in-frame clones and drops some. The sample consists of 150,000 to 180,000 clones, around 88% of them appearing once. The genes are TRBV25-1 and TRBJ2-7; TRBD1 matches 7 bases. Sequencing was done on a sample of PBMCs. The TCR was taken from a man aged 18 to 35 in good health and CMV-seropositive. Here the CDR3 reads CASSAGGTAYEQYF. CDR3 in DNA: TGTGCCAGCAGTGCAGGGGGTACGGCCTACGAGCAGTACTTC.